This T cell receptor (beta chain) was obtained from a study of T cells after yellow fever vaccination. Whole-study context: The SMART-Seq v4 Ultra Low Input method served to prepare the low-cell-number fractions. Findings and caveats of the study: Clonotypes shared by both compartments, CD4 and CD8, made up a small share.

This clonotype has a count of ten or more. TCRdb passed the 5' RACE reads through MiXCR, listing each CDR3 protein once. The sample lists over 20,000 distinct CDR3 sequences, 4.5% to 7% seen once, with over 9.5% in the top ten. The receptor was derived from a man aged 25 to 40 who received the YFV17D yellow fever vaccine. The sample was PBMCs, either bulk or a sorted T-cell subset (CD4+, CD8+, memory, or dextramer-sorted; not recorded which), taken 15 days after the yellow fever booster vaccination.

CDR3 in amino acids: CASSAGRISGNTIYF. The CDR3 bases are TGTGCCAGCAGCGCGGGACGGATCTCTGGAAACACCATATATTTT. This chain joins TRBV9 and TRBJ1-3, with D tentatively TRBD1 (5 bases). Germline CDR1 SGDLS, CDR2 YYNGEE. V gave up 3 bases and J gave up 0 bases, with 10 bases separating them. CDR3 length equals 15 residues. Based on the CDR3 plus reference TRBV9 and TRBJ1-3, the full variable domain is DSGVTQTPKHLITATGQRVTLRCSPRSGDLSVYWYQQSLDQGLQFLIQYYNGEERAKGNILERFSAQQFPDLHSELNLSSLELGDSALYFCASSAGRISGNTIYFGEGSWLTVV.